One and the same sample provided the 15 T cell receptor beta chains below, sequenced in a study of cytomegalovirus exposure and HLA in healthy donors. Use of 60 Vbeta and 13 Jbeta primers characterized the PCR. The repertoire was sequenced with immunoSEQ multiplex PCR; TCRdb's copy has only in-frame clones and lacks some. Of approximately 100,000 clones listed, more than 75% are singletons. Sample: PBMCs. Receptors originate from a woman aged 45-59 years in good health and CMV-seropositive.

The gene calls are TRBV4-1 and TRBJ2-7; D is uncertain. The germline CDR1 and CDR2 sequences are MGHRA and YSYEKL. V was shortened by 1 base and J by 0 bases, with 4 bases between the two germline ends. This CDR3 is built from 13 residues. The chain's CDR3 is CASSQGNSYEQYF. The CDR3 region has the DNA TGCGCCAGCAGCCAAGGTAACTCCTACGAGCAGTACTTC.

The table lists this clone with a few counts. The V call is TRBV13, the J call TRBJ1-6, with D maybe TRBD1 (5 bases). Looked up from germline, CDR1 is PRHDT and CDR2 is FYEKMQ (reference sequence). The CDR3 length is 18 residues. The V end lost 3 bases, the J end lost 8 bases, and 23 bases lay between the germline ends. This chain's CDR3 is CASSFSLRSREEDSPLHF. CDR3 DNA: TGTGCCAGCAGCTTCAGTTTACGTTCCAGGGAAGAGGATTCACCCCTCCACTTT.

The V call is TRBV19, the J call TRBJ2-2; TRBD1 aligns across 7 bases. The CDR3 spans 19 residues. V gave up 7 bases and J gave up 1 base; unmatched junction bases: 18. The germline V gene encodes CDR1 LNHDA and CDR2 SQIVND (reference sequence). CDR3 in DNA: TGTGCCAGTACCAAGGGGGCAGGGTCGGGAACTTGGAACACCGGGGAGCTGTTTTTT. Translating it yields CASTKGAGSGTWNTGELFF.

On this clone: An end of the junction differs from the germline gene, which may be a read error. The chain couples TRBV7-9 to TRBJ1-2; D uncertain. CDR1 SEHNR and CDR2 FQNEAQ come from the germline V gene (reference sequence). The CDR3 covers 12 residues. In DNA form, the CDR3 reads TGTTCCAGCAGCTTAGGACTAGGGGGCTACACCTTC. Residues: CSSSLGLGGYTF.

The CDR3 DNA is TGTGCCAGCAGTGCCGACAGGGGGCGGAGGGGCTACACCTTC. This translates into CASSADRGRRGYTF. The V gene is TRBV2, the J gene TRBJ1-2, with 10 bases aligning to TRBD1. This CDR3 has 14 amino acids. CDR1 and CDR2 (germline): SNHLY, FYNNEI. V was clipped by 4 bases and J by 8 bases; unmatched bases: 7.

The rearrangement uses TRBV13 and TRBJ2-1; 8 nucleotides align to TRBD2. The CDR3 totals 16 residues. Germline V gene lookup returns CDR1 PRHDT and CDR2 FYEKMQ (reference sequence). J was trimmed by 9 bases and V by 5 bases; bases with no gene match: 15. Written as DNA, the CDR3 is TGTGCCAGCAGCCTCACCGGGACTAGGAGGTTGGGTGAGCAGTTCTTC. Translation: CASSLTGTRRLGEQFF. Variable domain in full (rest from reference TRBV13 and TRBJ2-1): AAGVIQSPRHLIKEKRETATLKCYPIPRHDTVYWYQQGPGQDPQFLISFYEKMQSDKGSIPDRFSAQQFSDYHSELNMSSLELGDSALYFCASSLTGTRRLGEQFFGPGTRLTVL.

The chain combines TRBV6-6 with TRBJ2-3; D gene unclear. The germline CDR1 and CDR2 sequences are MNHNY and SVGAGI (reference sequence). The CDR3 consists of 15 residues. Trimming cost V 6 bases and J 2 bases, with 15 bases left between them. The CDR3 bases are TGTGCCAGCAGCCGGCGCTCGCAGGCCACAGATACGCAGTATTTT. It translates to CASSRRSQATDTQYF.

This clone was observed a few times. The chain carries TRBV11-2 and TRBJ2-1; 13 nucleotides line up with TRBD2. The trim removed 1 base at V and 8 bases at J, leaving 14 bases unmatched. This CDR3 spans 19 amino acids. Per the germline V gene, CDR1 is SGHAT and CDR2 is FQNNGV. CDR3 in DNA: TGTGCCAGCAGCTTAGTAAATAGACTAGCGGGGGGCCAAAGGGATGAGCAGTTCTTC. This codes for CASSLVNRLAGGQRDEQFF.

The V and J genes are TRBV5-5 and TRBJ1-1; 9 bases are shared with TRBD1. The junction had 4 bases not matched to a gene; V was cut back by 6 bases and J by 1 base. The CDR3 runs 14 residues. Germline CDR1 is SGHKS and CDR2 is YYEKEE (reference sequence). The CDR3 nucleotides read TGTGCCAGCAAGAGGACAGGGGAGAACACTGAAGCTTTCTTT. Translated: CASKRTGENTEAFF.

The rearrangement links TRBV18 to TRBJ1-1; no firm D call. Germline assignment: CDR1 KGHSH and CDR2 LQKENI. The V end was cut by 3 bases, the J end by 0 bases, with 11 bases between. The CDR3 is made up of 15 amino acids. In DNA form, the CDR3 reads TGTGCCAGCTCACCGCGGGAGACCATGAACACTGAAGCTTTCTTT. Its translation is CASSPRETMNTEAFF.

The chain carries TRBV30 and TRBJ1-4; TRBD1 is a possible D gene (6 bases). The CDR3 is 13 amino acids. V was shortened by 5 bases and J by 1 base, with 8 bases between the two germline ends. Germline assignment: CDR1 GTSNPN and CDR2 SVGIG (reference sequence). The CDR3 DNA reads as TGTGCCTGGTCGACAGGAACTAATGAAAAACTGTTTTTT. Residues: CAWSTGTNEKLFF.

The genes are TRBV4-1 and TRBJ2-7; TRBD2 matches 7 bases. Germline CDR1 and CDR2: MGHRA and YSYEKL. V lost 1 base to trimming and J lost 4 bases; unmatched junction nucleotides: 16. The CDR3 consists of 18 residues. The CDR3, as DNA: TGCGCCAGCAGCCAAGTCTCCCTAGCGGCCGCCGAGGGGTACGAGCAGTACTTC. This encodes CASSQVSLAAAEGYEQYF.

V gene TRBV9 combines with J gene TRBJ1-2; D remains unclear. The germline V gene encodes CDR1 SGDLS and CDR2 YYNGEE. The V and J ends lost 0 bases and 0 bases respectively, with 9 bases between them. The CDR3 consists of 15 residues. The CDR3 sequence: CASSVAQNANYGYTF. Written as DNA, the CDR3 is TGTGCCAGCAGCGTAGCGCAGAATGCTAACTATGGCTACACCTTC.

This clone was picked up a small number of times. This chain links TRBV4-1 with TRBJ1-1; D gene uncertain. Between the trimmed V and J ends, which lost 2 bases and 1 base, there was a span of 14 bases. The CDR3 has 16 amino acids. Germline CDR1 reads MGHRA; CDR2 reads YSYEKL. The CDR3 here is CASSQTPLRENTEAFF. The CDR3, as DNA: TGCGCCAGCAGCCAAACCCCTCTACGGGAGAACACTGAAGCTTTCTTT.

V usage is TRBV6-1 and J usage is TRBJ2-1, with 7 bases that match TRBD1. This CDR3 spans 15 amino acids. Germline V gene lookup returns CDR1 MNHNS and CDR2 SASEGT. Trimming removed 6 bases from V and 5 bases from J; junction bases left unmatched: 10. Here the CDR3 reads CASSPRRGLDNEQFF. The DNA of the CDR3 is TGTGCCAGCAGCCCACGAAGGGGGCTCGACAATGAGCAGTTCTTC.